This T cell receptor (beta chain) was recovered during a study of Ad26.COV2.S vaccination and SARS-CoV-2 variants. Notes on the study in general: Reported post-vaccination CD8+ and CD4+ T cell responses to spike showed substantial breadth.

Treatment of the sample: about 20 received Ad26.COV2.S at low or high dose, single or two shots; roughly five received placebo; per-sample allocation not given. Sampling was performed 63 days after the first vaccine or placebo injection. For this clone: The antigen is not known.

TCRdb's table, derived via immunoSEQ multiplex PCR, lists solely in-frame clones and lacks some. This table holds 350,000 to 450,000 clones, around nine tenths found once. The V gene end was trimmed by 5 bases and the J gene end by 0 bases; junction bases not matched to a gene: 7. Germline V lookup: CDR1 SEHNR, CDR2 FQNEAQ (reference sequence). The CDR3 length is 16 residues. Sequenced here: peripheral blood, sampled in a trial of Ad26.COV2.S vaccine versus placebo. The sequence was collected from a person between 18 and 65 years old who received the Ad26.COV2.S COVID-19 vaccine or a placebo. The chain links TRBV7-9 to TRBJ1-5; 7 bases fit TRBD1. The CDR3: CASSGRDSYSNQPQHF. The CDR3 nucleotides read TGTGCCAGCAGCGGACGGGACAGCTATAGCAATCAGCCCCAGCATTTT.